This TCR beta chain originates from a study of shared clonotypes between healthy human individuals. Turning to the study itself: Per-donor plates numbered three CD4 naive, three CD4 memory, two CD8 naive and one CD8 memory.

Of note for this clone: No antigen is known for it.

Study-wide results and caveats: A handful of donors had about 5% of their naive CD4 clonotypes in common. Generally, estimated richness proved larger in naive subsets than it did in memory subsets.

Measured with immunoSEQ multiplex PCR; TCRdb has only the in-frame clones, and not every one. The sample has about 1 million clones, approximately 72% seen once. Division of CD4+ cells produced a CD45RA+ naive subset and a CD45RA-negative memory subset. CDR3 length equals 14 residues. The germline V gene encodes CDR1 SGHDT and CDR2 YYEEEE. V was shortened by 4 bases and J by 2 bases, with 11 bases between the two germline ends. This receptor was obtained from a man younger than 35 in good health. The chain recombines TRBV5-6 with TRBJ2-3, with D possibly TRBD2 on 6 matching bases. Sequenced material: memory CD4+ T cells sorted from blood. Subset reported: CD45RA-negative fraction. DNA of the CDR3: TGTGCCAGCAGCGGCAGGAGGGCCACAGATACGCAGTATTTT. This codes for CASSGRRATDTQYF.